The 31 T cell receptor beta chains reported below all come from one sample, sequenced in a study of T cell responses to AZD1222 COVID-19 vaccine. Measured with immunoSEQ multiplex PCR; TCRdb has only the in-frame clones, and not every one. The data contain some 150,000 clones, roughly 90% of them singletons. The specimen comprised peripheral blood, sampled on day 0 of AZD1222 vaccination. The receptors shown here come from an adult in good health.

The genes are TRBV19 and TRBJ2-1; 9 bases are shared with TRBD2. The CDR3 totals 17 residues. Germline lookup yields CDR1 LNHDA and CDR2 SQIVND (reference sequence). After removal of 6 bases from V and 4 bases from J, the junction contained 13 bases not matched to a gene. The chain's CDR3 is CASSHPETSGAYNEQFF. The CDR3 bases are TGTGCCAGTAGCCACCCCGAGACTAGCGGAGCATACAATGAGCAGTTCTTC.

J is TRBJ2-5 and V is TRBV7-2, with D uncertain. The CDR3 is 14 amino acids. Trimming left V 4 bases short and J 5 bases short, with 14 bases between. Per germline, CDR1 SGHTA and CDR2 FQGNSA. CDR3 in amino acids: CASSSLGREETQYF. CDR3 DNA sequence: TGTGCCAGCAGCTCCCTCGGCCGAGAGGAGACCCAGTACTTC.

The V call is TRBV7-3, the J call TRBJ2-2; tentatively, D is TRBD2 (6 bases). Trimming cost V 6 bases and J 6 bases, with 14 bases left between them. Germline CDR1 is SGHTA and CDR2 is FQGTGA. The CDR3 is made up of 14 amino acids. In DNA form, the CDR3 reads TGTGCCAGCAGTCCAGATACGGGAGCCGGGGAGCTGTTTTTT. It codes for CASSPDTGAGELFF.

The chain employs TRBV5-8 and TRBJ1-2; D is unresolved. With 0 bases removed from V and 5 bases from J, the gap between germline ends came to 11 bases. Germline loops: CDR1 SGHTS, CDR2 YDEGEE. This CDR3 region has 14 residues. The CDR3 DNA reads TGTGCCAGCAGCTTGGTTGGGTTGACGTATGGCTACACCTTC. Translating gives CASSLVGLTYGYTF.

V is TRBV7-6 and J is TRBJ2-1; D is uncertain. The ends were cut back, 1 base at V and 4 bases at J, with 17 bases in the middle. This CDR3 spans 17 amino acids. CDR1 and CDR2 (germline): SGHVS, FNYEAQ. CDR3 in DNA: TGTGCCAGCAGCTTAGAGGGTGGGCAGGCGAGATACAATGAGCAGTTCTTC. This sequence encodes CASSLEGGQARYNEQFF.

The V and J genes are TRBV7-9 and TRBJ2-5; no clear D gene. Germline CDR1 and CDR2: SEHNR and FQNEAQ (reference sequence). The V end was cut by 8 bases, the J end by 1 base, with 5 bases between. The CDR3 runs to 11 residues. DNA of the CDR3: TGTGCCAGCGGAAGCCAAGAGACCCAGTACTTC. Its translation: CASGSQETQYF.

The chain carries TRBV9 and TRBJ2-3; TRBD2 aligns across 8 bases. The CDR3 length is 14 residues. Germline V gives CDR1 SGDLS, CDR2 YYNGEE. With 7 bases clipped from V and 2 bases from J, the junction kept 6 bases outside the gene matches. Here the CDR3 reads CASSERGYTDTQYF. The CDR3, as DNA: TGTGCCAGCTCGGAGCGGGGGTACACAGATACGCAGTATTTT.

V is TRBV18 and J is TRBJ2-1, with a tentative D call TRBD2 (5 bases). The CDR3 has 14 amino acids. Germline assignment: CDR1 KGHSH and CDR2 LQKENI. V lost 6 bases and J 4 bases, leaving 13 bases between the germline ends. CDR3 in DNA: TGTGCCAGCTCGCGAGGAGGAAAATACAATGAGCAGTTCTTC. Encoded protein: CASSRGGKYNEQFF.

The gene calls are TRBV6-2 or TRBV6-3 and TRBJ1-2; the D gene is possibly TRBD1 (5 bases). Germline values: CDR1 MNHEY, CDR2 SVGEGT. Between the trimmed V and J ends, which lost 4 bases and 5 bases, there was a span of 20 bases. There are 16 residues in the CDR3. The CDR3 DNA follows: TGTGCCAGCAGTTCACCCGCTGGGGGGACGGCTTATGGCTACACCTTC. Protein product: CASSSPAGGTAYGYTF.

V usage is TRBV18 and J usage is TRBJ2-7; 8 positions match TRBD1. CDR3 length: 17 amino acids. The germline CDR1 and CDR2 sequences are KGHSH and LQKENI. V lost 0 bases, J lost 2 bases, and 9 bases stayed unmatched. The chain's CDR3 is CASSPPGAGGSTYEQYF. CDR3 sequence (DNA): TGTGCCAGCTCACCACCGGGGGCAGGGGGCTCTACCTACGAGCAGTACTTC.

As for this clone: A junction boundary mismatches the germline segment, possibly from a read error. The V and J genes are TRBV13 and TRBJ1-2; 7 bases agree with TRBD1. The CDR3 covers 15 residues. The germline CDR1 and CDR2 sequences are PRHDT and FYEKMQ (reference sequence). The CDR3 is CASSLGQQVITHFRF. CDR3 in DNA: TGTGCCAGCAGCTTGGGACAGCAGGTCATAACTCATTTCCGTTTC.

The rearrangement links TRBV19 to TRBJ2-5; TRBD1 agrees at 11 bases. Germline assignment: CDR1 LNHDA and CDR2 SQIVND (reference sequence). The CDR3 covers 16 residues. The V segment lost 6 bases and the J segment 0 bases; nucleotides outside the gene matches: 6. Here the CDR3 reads CASSGQGALYQETQYF. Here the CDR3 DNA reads TGTGCCAGTAGCGGACAGGGGGCCCTGTACCAAGAGACCCAGTACTTC. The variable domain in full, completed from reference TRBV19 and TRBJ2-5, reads DGGITQSPKYLFRKEGQNVTLSCEQNLNHDAMYWYRQDPGQGLRLIYYSQIVNDFQKGDIAEGYSVSREKKESFPLTVTSAQKNPTAFYLCASSGQGALYQETQYFGPGTRLLVL.

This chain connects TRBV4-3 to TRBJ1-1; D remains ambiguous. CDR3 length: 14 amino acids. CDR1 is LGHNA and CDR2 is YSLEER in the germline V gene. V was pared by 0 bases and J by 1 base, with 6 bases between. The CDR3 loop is CASSQEWWNTEAFF. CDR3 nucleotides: TGCGCCAGCAGCCAAGAATGGTGGAACACTGAAGCTTTCTTT.

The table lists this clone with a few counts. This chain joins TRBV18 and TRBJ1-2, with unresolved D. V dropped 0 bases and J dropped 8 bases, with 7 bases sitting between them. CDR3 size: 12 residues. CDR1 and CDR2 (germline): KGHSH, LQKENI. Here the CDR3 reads CASSPPLGGYTF. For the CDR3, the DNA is TGTGCCAGCTCACCACCGCTGGGCGGCTACACCTTC.

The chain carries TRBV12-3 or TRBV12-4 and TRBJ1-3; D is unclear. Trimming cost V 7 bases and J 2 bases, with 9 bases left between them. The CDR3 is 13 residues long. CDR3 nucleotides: TGTGCCAGCACACTAGCTGCTGGAAACACCATATATTTT. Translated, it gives CASTLAAGNTIYF.

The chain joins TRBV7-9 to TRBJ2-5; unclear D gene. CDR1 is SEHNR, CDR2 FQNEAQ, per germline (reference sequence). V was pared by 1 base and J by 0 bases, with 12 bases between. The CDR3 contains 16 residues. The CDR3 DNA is TGTGCCAGCAGCTTAGGAATTCGAGGTAACCAAGAGACCCAGTACTTC. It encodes CASSLGIRGNQETQYF. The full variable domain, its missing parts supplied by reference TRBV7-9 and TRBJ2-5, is DTGVSQNPRHKITKRGQNVTFRCDPISEHNRLYWYRQTLGQGPEFLTYFQNEAQLEKSRLLSDRFSAERPKGSFSTLEIQRTEQGDSAMYLCASSLGIRGNQETQYFGPGTRLLVL.

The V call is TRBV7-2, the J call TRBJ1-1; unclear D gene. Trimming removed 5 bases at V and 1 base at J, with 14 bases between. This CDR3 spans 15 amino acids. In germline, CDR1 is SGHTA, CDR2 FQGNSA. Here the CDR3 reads CASSTQAIGNTEAFF. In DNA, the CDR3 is TGTGCCAGCAGCACCCAAGCCATTGGGAACACTGAAGCTTTCTTT.

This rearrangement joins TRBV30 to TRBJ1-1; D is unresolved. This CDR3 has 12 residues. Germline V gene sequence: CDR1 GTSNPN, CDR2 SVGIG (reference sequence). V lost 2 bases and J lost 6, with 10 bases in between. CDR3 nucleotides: TGTGCCTGGAGTCCGCCCGCGTCTGAAGCTTTCTTT. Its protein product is CAWSPPASEAFF.

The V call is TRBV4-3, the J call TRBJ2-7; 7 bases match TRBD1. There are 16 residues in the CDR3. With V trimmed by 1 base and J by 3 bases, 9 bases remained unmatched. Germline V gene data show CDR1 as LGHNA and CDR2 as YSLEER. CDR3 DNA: TGCGCCAGCAGCCAAGGACAGGGCCTAGGCTACTACGAGCAGTACTTC. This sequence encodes CASSQGQGLGYYEQYF.

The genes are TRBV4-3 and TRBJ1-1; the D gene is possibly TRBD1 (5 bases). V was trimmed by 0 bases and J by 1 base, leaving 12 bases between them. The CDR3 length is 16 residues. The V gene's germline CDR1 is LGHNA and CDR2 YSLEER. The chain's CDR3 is CASSQDAGQKNTEAFF. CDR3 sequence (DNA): TGCGCCAGCAGCCAAGATGCAGGGCAGAAGAACACTGAAGCTTTCTTT.

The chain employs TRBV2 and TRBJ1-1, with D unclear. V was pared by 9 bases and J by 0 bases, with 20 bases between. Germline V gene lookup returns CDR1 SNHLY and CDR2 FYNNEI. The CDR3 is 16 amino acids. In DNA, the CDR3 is TGTGCCAGGGCTCGGCAGTGGGGTGCGATGAACACTGAAGCTTTCTTT. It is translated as CARARQWGAMNTEAFF.

The DNA for the CDR3 is TGTGCCAGCAGCGGACAGATCGAGGTTGAAAAACTGTTTTTT. It specifies CASSGQIEVEKLFF. V usage is TRBV28 and J usage is TRBJ1-4; D may be TRBD1 (6 bases). Looked up from germline, CDR1 is MDHEN and CDR2 is SYDVKM. Trimming took 6 bases from V and 7 from J, leaving 15 bases between them. The length of the CDR3 is 14 residues.

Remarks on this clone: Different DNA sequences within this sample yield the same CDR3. CDR3 nucleotides: TGCGCCAGCAGCTCTACAGGGGGTGATCAGCCCCAGCATTTT. Its protein is CASSSTGGDQPQHF. The gene calls are TRBV5-1 and TRBJ1-5; 8 nucleotides match TRBD1. The germline V gene encodes CDR1 SGHRS and CDR2 YFSETQ. CDR3 length: 14 residues. J was trimmed by 5 bases and V by 3 bases; bases with no gene match: 4. Full variable domain (rest looked up from reference TRBV5-1 and TRBJ1-5): KAGVTQTPRYLIKTRGQQVTLSCSPISGHRSVSWYQQTPGQGLQFLFEYFSETQRNKGNFPGRFSGRQFSNSRSEMNVSTLELGDSALYLCASSSTGGDQPQHFGDGTRLSIL.

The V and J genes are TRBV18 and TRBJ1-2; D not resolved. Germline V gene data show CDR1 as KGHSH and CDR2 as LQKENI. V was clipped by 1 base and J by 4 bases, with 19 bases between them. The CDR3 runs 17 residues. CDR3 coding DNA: TGTGCCAGCTCACCACGGGTTTCGGGGTCATTGGGCTATGGCTACACCTTC. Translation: CASSPRVSGSLGYGYTF.

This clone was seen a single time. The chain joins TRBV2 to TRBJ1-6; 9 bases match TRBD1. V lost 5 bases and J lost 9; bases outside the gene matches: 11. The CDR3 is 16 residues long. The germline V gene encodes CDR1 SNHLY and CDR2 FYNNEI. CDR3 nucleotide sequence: TGTGCCAGCAGTAAAGAGGGACAGGGAGTGGGTTCACCCCTCCACTTT. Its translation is CASSKEGQGVGSPLHF.

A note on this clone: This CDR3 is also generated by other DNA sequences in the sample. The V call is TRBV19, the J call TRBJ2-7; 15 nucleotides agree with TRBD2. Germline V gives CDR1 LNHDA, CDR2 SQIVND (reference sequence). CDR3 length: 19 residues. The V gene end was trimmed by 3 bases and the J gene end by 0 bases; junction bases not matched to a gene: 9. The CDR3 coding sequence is TGTGCCAGTAGTATTTCCCACGGACTAGCGGGAGGGCCCTCCTACGAGCAGTACTTC. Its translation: CASSISHGLAGGPSYEQYF.

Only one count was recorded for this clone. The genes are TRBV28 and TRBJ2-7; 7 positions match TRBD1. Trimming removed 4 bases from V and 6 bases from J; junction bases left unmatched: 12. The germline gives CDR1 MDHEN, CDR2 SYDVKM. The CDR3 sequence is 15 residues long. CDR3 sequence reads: CASSSTRTGSREQYF. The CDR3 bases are TGTGCCAGCAGTTCCACAAGGACAGGTTCCCGCGAGCAGTACTTC.

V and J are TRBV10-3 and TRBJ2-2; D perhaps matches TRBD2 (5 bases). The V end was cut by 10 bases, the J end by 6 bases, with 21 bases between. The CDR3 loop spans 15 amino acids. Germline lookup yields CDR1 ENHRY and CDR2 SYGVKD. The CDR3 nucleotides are TGTGCCAGCGCTCCCCCTCGGGGTGGGGCCGGGGAGCTGTTTTTT. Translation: CASAPPRGGAGELFF.

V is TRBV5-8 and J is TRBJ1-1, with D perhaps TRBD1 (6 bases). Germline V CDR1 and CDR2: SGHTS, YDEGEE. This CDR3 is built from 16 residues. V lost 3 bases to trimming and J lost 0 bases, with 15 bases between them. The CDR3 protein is CASSSILRTVNTEAFF. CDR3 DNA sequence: TGTGCCAGCAGCTCGATACTACGGACAGTGAACACTGAAGCTTTCTTT.

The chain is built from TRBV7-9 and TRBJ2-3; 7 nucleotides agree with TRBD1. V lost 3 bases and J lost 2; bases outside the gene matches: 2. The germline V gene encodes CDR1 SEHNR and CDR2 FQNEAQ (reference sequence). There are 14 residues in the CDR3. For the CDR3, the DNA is TGTGCCAGCAGCTTCGGGACAGCCACAGATACGCAGTATTTT. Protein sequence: CASSFGTATDTQYF. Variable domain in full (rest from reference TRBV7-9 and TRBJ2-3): DTGVSQNPRHKITKRGQNVTFRCDPISEHNRLYWYRQTLGQGPEFLTYFQNEAQLEKSRLLSDRFSAERPKGSFSTLEIQRTEQGDSAMYLCASSFGTATDTQYFGPGTRLTVL.

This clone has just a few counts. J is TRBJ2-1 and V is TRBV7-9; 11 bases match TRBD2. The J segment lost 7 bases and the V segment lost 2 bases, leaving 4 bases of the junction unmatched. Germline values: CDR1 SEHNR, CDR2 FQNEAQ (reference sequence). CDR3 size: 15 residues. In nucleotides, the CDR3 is TGTGCCAGCAGCTTATTACTAGCGGGAGTTAATGAGCAGTTCTTC. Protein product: CASSLLLAGVNEQFF. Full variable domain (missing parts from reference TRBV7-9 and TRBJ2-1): DTGVSQNPRHKITKRGQNVTFRCDPISEHNRLYWYRQTLGQGPEFLTYFQNEAQLEKSRLLSDRFSAERPKGSFSTLEIQRTEQGDSAMYLCASSLLLAGVNEQFFGPGTRLTVL.